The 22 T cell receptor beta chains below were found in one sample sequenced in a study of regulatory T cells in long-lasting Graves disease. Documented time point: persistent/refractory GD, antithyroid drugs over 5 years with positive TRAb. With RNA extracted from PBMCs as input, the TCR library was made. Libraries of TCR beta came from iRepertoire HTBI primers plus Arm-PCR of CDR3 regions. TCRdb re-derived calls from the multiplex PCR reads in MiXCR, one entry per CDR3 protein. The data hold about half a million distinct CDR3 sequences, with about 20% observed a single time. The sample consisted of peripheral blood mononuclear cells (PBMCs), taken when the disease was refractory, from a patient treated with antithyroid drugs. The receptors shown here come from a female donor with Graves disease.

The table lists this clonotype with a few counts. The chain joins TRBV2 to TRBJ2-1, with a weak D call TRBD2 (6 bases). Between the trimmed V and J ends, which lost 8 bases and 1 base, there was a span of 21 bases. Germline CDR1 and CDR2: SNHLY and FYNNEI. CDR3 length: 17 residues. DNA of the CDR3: TGTGCCAGCTGGGGAATAGCGGAAGACCATTCCTACAATGAGCAGTTCTTC. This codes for CASWGIAEDHSYNEQFF.

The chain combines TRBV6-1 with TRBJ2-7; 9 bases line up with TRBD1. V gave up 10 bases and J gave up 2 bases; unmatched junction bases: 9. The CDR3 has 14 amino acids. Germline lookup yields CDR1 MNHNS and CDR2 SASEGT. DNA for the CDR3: TGTGCCATCACCCCGGGACAGGGCCCCTACGAGCAGTACTTC. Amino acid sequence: CAITPGQGPYEQYF.

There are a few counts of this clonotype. The CDR3, as DNA: TGTGCCAGCAGCGAAGGAGTTGCTGAAGCTTTCTTT. This gives the protein CASSEGVAEAFF. V and J are TRBV11-2 and TRBJ1-1; D unresolved. This CDR3 contains 12 residues. V dropped 5 bases and J dropped 6 bases, with 10 bases sitting between them. CDR1 and CDR2 (germline): SGHAT, FQNNGV.

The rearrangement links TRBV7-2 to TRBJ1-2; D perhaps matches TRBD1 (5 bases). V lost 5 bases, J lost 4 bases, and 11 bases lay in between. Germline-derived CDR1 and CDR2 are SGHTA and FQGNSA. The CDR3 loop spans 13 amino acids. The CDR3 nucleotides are TGTGCCAGCAGCCCCGACAGCCCCTATGGCTACACCTTC. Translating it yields CASSPDSPYGYTF. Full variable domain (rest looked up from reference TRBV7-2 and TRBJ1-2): GAGVSQSPSNKVTEKGKDVELRCDPISGHTALYWYRQSLGQGLEFLIYFQGNSAPDKSGLPSDRFSAERTGGSVSTLTIQRTQQEDSAVYLCASSPDSPYGYTFGSGTRLTVV.

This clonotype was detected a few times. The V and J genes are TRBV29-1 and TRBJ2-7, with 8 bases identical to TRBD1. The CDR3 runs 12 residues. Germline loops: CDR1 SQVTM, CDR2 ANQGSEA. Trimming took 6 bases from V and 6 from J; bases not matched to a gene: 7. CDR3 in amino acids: CSVLTGAGEQYF. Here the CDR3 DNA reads TGCAGCGTATTGACAGGGGCGGGCGAGCAGTACTTC.

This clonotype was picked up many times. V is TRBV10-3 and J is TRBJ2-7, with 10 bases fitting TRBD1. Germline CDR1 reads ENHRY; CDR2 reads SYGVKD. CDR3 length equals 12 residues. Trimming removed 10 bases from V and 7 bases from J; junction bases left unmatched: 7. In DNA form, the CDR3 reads TGTGCCAGCGATGACAGGGGGCTGGAGCAGTACTTC. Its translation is CASDDRGLEQYF.

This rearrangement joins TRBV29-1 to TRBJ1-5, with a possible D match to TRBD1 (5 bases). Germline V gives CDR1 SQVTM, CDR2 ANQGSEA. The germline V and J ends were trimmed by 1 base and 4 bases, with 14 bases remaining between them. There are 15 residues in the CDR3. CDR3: CSVEVGPGGNQPQHF. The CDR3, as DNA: TGCAGCGTTGAAGTGGGCCCTGGGGGGAATCAGCCCCAGCATTTT. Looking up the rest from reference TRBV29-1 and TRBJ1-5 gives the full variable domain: SAVISQKPSRDICQRGTSLTIQCQVDSQVTMMFWYRQQPGQSLTLIATANQGSEATYESGFVIDKFPISRPNLTFSTLTVSNMSPEDSSIYLCSVEVGPGGNQPQHFGDGTRLSIL.

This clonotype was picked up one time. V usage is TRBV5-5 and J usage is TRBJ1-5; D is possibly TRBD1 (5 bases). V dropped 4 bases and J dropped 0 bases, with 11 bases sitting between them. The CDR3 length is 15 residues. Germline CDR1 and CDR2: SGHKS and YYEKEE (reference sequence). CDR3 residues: CASSTGHTSNQPQHF. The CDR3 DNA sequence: TGTGCCAGCAGCACCGGACACACTAGCAATCAGCCCCAGCATTTT.

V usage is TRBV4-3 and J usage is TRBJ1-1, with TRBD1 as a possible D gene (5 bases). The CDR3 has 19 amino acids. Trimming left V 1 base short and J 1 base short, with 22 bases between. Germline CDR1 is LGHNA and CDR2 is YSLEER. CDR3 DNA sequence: TGCGCCAGCAGCCAAGGGGATTATGGGACCTTCTCGGCGAACACTGAAGCTTTCTTT. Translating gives CASSQGDYGTFSANTEAFF.

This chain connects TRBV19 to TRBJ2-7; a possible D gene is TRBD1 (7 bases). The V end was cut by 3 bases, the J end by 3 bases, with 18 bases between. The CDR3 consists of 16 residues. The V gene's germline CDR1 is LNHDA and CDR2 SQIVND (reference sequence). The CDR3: CASSMDSGRGVYEQYF. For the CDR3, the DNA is TGTGCCAGTAGTATGGACTCGGGCAGGGGGGTCTACGAGCAGTACTTC.

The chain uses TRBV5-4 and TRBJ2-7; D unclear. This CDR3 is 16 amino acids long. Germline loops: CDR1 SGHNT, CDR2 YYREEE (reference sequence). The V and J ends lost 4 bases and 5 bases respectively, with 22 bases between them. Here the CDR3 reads CASSPFEENKGHEQYF. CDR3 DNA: TGTGCCAGCAGCCCCTTTGAAGAGAATAAGGGCCACGAGCAGTACTTC.

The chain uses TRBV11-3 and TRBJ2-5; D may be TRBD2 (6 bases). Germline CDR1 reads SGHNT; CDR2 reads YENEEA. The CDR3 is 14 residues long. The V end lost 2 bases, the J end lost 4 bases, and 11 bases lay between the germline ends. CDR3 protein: CASSLMAEGETQYF. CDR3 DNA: TGTGCCAGCAGCTTAATGGCGGAGGGAGAGACCCAGTACTTC.

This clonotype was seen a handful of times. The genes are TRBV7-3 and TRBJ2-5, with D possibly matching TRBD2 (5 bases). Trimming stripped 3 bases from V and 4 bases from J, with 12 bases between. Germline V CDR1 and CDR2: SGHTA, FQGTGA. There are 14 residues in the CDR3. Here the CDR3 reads CASSFPGNGETQYF. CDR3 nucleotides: TGTGCCAGCAGCTTCCCGGGAAATGGAGAGACCCAGTACTTC.

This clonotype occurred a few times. CDR3 amino acids: CASSPVGQGGNQPQHF. CDR3 sequence (DNA): TGCGCCAGCAGCCCTGTTGGACAGGGAGGCAATCAGCCCCAGCATTTT. The J gene is TRBJ1-5, the V gene TRBV4-1; 8 bases are a match to TRBD1. This CDR3 spans 16 amino acids. Trimming at V came to 4 bases and at J to 2 bases, leaving 7 bases not matched to a gene. CDR1 MGHRA and CDR2 YSYEKL come from the germline V gene.

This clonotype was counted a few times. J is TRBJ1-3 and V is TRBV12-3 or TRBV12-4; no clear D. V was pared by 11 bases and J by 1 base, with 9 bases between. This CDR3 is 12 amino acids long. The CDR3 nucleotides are TGTGCCGCCCGGAAATCTGGAAACACCATATATTTT. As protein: CAARKSGNTIYF.

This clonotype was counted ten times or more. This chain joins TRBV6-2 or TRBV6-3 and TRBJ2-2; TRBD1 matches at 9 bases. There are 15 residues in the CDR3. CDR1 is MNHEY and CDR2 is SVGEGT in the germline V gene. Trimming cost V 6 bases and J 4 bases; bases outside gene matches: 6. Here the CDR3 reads CASSTGQGFTGELFF. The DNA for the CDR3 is TGTGCCAGCAGCACCGGACAGGGGTTCACCGGGGAGCTGTTTTTT.

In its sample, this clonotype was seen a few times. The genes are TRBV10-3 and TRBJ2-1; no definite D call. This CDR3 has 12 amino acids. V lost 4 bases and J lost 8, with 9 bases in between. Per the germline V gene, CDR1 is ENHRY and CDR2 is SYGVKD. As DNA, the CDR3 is TGTGCCATCAGTGTTTTGGTTGATGAGCAGTTCTTC. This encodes CAISVLVDEQFF.

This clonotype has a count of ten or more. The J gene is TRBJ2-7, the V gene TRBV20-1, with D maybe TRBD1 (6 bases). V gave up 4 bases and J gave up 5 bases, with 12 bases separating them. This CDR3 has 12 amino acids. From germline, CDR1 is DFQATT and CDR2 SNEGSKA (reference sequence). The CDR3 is CSATPYRDEQYF. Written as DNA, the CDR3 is TGCAGTGCTACCCCGTACAGGGACGAGCAGTACTTC.

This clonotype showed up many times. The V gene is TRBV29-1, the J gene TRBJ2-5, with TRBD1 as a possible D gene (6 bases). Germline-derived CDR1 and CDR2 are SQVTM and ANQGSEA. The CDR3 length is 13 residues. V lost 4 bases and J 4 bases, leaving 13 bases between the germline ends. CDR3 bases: TGCAGCGTTGGGCAGGGGAGCGGAGAGACCCAGTACTTC. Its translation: CSVGQGSGETQYF.

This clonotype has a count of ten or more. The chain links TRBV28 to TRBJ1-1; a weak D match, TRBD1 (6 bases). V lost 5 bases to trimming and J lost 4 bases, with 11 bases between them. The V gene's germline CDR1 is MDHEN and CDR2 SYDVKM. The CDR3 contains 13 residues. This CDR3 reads CASSTQGGTEAFF. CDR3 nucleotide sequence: TGTGCCAGCAGTACACAGGGTGGCACTGAAGCTTTCTTT.

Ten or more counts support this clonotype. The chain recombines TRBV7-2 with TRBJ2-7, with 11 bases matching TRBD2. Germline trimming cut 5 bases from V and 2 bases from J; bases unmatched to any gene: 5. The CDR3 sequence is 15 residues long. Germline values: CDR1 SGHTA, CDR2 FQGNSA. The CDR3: CASSVGTSGPYEQYF. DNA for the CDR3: TGTGCCAGCAGCGTTGGGACTAGCGGCCCCTACGAGCAGTACTTC.

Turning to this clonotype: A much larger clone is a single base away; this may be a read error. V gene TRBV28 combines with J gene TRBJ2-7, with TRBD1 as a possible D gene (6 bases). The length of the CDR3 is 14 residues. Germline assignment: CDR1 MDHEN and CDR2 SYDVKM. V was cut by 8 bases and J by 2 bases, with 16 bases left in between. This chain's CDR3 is CASGPGTNPYEQYF. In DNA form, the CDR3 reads TGTGCCAGCGGACCCGGGACAAACCCCTACGAGCAGTACTTC.